Listed here is a single T cell receptor beta chain. The data derive from a study of blood T cell repertoires in COVID-19. For the study at large: The samples span acute and convalescent COVID-19 from the United States, Italy and Spain. T cells, B-cell-depleted T cells, or PBMCs provided the cDNA or gDNA that served as material.

Authors' analysis steps: How many nucleated cells were present was estimated from reference gene primer amplification. The protocol was immunoSEQ multiplex PCR, while the TCRdb copy is restricted to in-frame clones and leaves out a portion. V, J and clone size were drawn from that table, and D and trimming were deduced from the DNA. The sample gives 250,000 to 350,000 clones, about 88% of which show up once; approximately 10% is in the top ten. Seattle's cohort entered during active infection and was followed longitudinally. Germline CDR1 and CDR2: SGDLS and YYNGEE. This CDR3 has 15 residues. The germline V and J ends were trimmed by 3 bases and 6 bases, with 16 bases remaining between them.

The sequence was collected from a woman aged 25 to 45 with COVID-19, enrolled during active disease. This rearrangement joins TRBV9 to TRBJ2-1, with a weak D call TRBD2 (7 bases). The sequenced sample was peripheral blood. The CDR3 reads CASSDNGEGVNEQFF. DNA for the CDR3: TGTGCCAGCAGCGATAACGGGGAGGGGGTCAATGAGCAGTTCTTC.